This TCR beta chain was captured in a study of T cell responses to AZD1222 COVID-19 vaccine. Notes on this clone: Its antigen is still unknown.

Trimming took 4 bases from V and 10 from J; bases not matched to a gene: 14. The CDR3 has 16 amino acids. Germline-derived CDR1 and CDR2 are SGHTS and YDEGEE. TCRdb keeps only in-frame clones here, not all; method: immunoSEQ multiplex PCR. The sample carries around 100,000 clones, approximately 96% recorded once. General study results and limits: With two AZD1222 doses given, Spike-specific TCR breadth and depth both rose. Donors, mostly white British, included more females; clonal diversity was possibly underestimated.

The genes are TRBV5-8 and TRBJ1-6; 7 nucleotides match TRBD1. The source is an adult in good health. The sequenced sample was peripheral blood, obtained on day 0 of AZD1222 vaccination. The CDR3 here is CASSPGETGFNSPLHF. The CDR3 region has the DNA TGTGCCAGCAGCCCCGGCGAGACAGGGTTTAACTCACCCCTCCACTTT.